This is a list of T cell receptor beta chains from one sample in a study of Ad26.COV2.S vaccination and SARS-CoV-2 variants. Profiling relied on immunoSEQ multiplex PCR, and the TCRdb table lists in-frame clones only, not all of them. The sample gives 350,000 to 450,000 clones, about nine tenths of which show up once; about 1.9% is in the top ten. The material was peripheral blood, obtained in a trial of Ad26.COV2.S vaccine versus placebo. Source of these receptors: a person aged 18-60 years who received the Ad26.COV2.S COVID-19 vaccine or a placebo. CDR3s include the opening cysteine and the closing phenylalanine or tryptophan. Fields, in order: V gene, clone size, D gene, J gene, CDR3 protein, CDR3 DNA. A D gene is named only where the DNA matches it firmly. Size tells how often a clone was seen (once, few, many) or the class of an expanded clone, and some rows leave it out.

V: TRBV13; size: -; D: -; J: TRBJ2-1; CDR3: CASSFRVEVGEQFF; DNA: TGTGCCAGCAGCTTTAGGGTTGAGGTGGGAGAGCAGTTCTTC
V: TRBV20-1; size: -; D: -; J: TRBJ2-2; CDR3: CSASGRHTGELFF; DNA: TGCAGTGCTAGTGGGAGACACACCGGGGAGCTGTTTTTT
V: TRBV10-3; size: once; D: -; J: TRBJ2-3; CDR3: CAISESVDAERDTQYF; DNA: TGTGCCATCAGTGAGTCTGTGGACGCAGAAAGAGATACGCAGTATTTT
V: TRBV5-5; size: -; D: TRBD1; J: TRBJ1-1; CDR3: CASSSDRVRTEAFF; DNA: TGTGCCAGCAGCTCAGACAGGGTTAGGACTGAAGCTTTCTTT
V: TRBV6-2/TRBV6-3; size: -; D: TRBD2; J: TRBJ2-5; CDR3: CASSYSGTSGSTRRETQYF; DNA: TGTGCCAGCAGTTACTCTGGGACTAGCGGTTCTACCCGCCGGGAGACCCAGTACTTC
V: TRBV7-9; size: -; D: -; J: TRBJ1-3; CDR3: CASSLEGGPGNTIYF; DNA: TGTGCCAGCAGCTTAGAGGGGGGACCGGGAAACACCATATATTTT
V: TRBV19; size: -; D: TRBD2; J: TRBJ2-1; CDR3: CATKIILAGHNEQFF; DNA: TGTGCCACCAAGATCATCTTAGCGGGACACAATGAGCAGTTCTTC
V: TRBV12-2; size: -; D: -; J: TRBJ2-7; CDR3: CASRLERRLADSYEQYF; DNA: TGTGCAAGTCGCTTGGAGCGGAGGCTAGCGGACTCCTACGAGCAGTACTTC
V: TRBV7-2; size: -; D: TRBD2; J: TRBJ2-7; CDR3: CASSSRVPGLAGAPYEQYF; DNA: TGTGCCAGCAGCTCGCGAGTCCCGGGACTAGCGGGAGCCCCCTACGAGCAGTACTTC
V: TRBV12-3/TRBV12-4; size: -; D: -; J: TRBJ1-1; CDR3: CASSLSTLEAFF; DNA: TGTGCCAGCAGTTTATCTACCCTTGAAGCTTTCTTT
V: TRBV6-2/TRBV6-3; size: -; D: -; J: TRBJ1-1; CDR3: CASSYSMFRQMNTEAFF; DNA: TGTGCCAGCAGTTACTCGATGTTTAGACAGATGAACACTGAAGCTTTCTTT
V: TRBV19; size: -; D: -; J: TRBJ2-3; CDR3: CSTVGADRSTDTQYF; DNA: TGTTCCACGGTTGGAGCAGATCGTAGCACAGATACGCAGTATTTT
V: TRBV4-2; size: -; D: TRBD1; J: TRBJ2-2; CDR3: CASSQEGQGAAGELFF; DNA: TGTGCCAGCAGCCAAGAAGGGCAGGGGGCGGCCGGGGAGCTGTTTTTT
V: TRBV7-8; size: -; D: TRBD1; J: TRBJ1-6; CDR3: CASSPPGTAYSPLHF; DNA: TGTGCCAGCAGCCCCCCCGGGACAGCCTATTCACCCCTCCACTTT
V: TRBV5-1; size: once; D: -; J: TRBJ2-3; CDR3: CASTQGGDTQYF; DNA: TGCGCCAGCACCCAGGGCGGGGATACGCAGTATTTT
V: TRBV6-5; size: -; D: TRBD1; J: TRBJ1-1; CDR3: CASSQQGAGNTEAFF; DNA: TGTGCCAGCAGTCAGCAGGGGGCCGGGAACACTGAAGCTTTCTTT
V: TRBV3-1/TRBV3-2; size: -; D: -; J: TRBJ1-6; CDR3: CASSPTPNSPLHF; DNA: TGTGCCAGCAGTCCCACCCCCAATTCACCCCTCCACTTT
V: TRBV28; size: -; D: -; J: TRBJ1-2; CDR3: CASNPAGAVGGYTF; DNA: TGTGCCAGCAACCCAGCGGGGGCTGTGGGAGGCTACACCTTC
V: TRBV4-2; size: -; D: -; J: TRBJ1-4; CDR3: CASSQDPGGGGEKLFF; DNA: TGTGCCAGCAGCCAGGATCCCGGGGGGGGAGGAGAAAAACTGTTTTTT
V: TRBV7-3; size: once; D: TRBD1; J: TRBJ2-2; CDR3: CASSGQGDGELFF; DNA: TGTGCCAGCAGCGGACAGGGGGACGGGGAGCTGTTTTTT
V: TRBV19; size: -; D: -; J: TRBJ1-2; CDR3: CARGYGYTF; DNA: TGTGCTAGGGGGTATGGCTACACCTTC
V: TRBV5-6; size: -; D: -; J: TRBJ1-4; CDR3: CASSRNRGVATNEKLFF; DNA: TGTGCCAGCAGCCGCAACCGAGGGGTGGCGACTAATGAAAAACTGTTTTTT
V: TRBV30; size: -; D: -; J: TRBJ1-3; CDR3: CAWSVGQAGNTIYF; DNA: TGTGCCTGGAGTGTAGGACAAGCTGGAAACACCATATATTTT
V: TRBV30; size: -; D: TRBD1; J: TRBJ1-1; CDR3: CAWGDSVNTEAFF; DNA: TGTGCCTGGGGGGACAGTGTGAACACTGAAGCTTTCTTT
V: TRBV7-2; size: -; D: -; J: TRBJ1-5; CDR3: CASSLVAGGSGQPQHF; DNA: TGTGCCAGCAGCTTAGTGGCGGGGGGCAGTGGCCAGCCCCAGCATTTT
V: TRBV5-6; size: few; D: -; J: TRBJ1-6; CDR3: CASSLGDLGNNSPLHF; DNA: TGTGCCAGCAGCTTGGGGGACCTGGGAAATAATTCACCCCTCCACTTT
V: TRBV4-1; size: -; D: TRBD1; J: TRBJ2-5; CDR3: CASSFQGVAETQYF; DNA: TGCGCCAGCAGTTTCCAGGGGGTCGCAGAGACCCAGTACTTC
V: TRBV28; size: -; D: TRBD1; J: TRBJ1-2; CDR3: CASRTGTGGAYGYTF; DNA: TGTGCCAGCAGAACCGGGACAGGGGGCGCCTATGGCTACACCTTC
V: TRBV3-1/TRBV3-2; size: once; D: -; J: TRBJ2-7; CDR3: CASSRPGPEQYF; DNA: TGTGCCAGCAGCCGACCGGGACCCGAGCAGTACTTC
V: TRBV27; size: once; D: -; J: TRBJ2-7; CDR3: CASKYGGADEQYF; DNA: TGTGCCAGCAAATATGGGGGGGCGGACGAGCAGTACTTC
V: TRBV29-1; size: -; D: -; J: TRBJ1-1; CDR3: CSVGGGSWNTEAFF; DNA: TGCAGCGTTGGGGGGGGCAGCTGGAACACTGAAGCTTTCTTT
V: TRBV9; size: -; D: TRBD2; J: TRBJ2-1; CDR3: CASSVWGSGSGNEQFF; DNA: TGTGCCAGCAGCGTATGGGGGAGCGGGAGTGGTAATGAGCAGTTCTTC
V: TRBV28; size: -; D: -; J: TRBJ1-4; CDR3: CASSSGTVSEKLFF; DNA: TGTGCCAGCTCCTCCGGGACGGTCTCTGAAAAACTGTTTTTT
V: TRBV7-2; size: -; D: -; J: TRBJ2-5; CDR3: CASSLNSARSETQYF; DNA: TGTGCCAGCAGCCTCAACTCGGCCCGGTCGGAGACCCAGTACTTC
V: TRBV28; size: once; D: -; J: TRBJ2-5; CDR3: CASSLRGPETQYF; DNA: TGTGCCAGCAGTTTAAGAGGTCCAGAGACCCAGTACTTC
V: TRBV5-1; size: -; D: TRBD2; J: TRBJ2-3; CDR3: CASRTSGWSTDTQYF; DNA: TGCGCCAGCAGGACTAGCGGATGGAGCACAGATACGCAGTATTTT
V: TRBV19; size: -; D: -; J: TRBJ2-4; CDR3: CASSPDLLQNIQYF; DNA: TGTGCCAGTAGCCCAGACTTACTACAAAACATTCAGTACTTC
V: TRBV6-6; size: -; D: -; J: TRBJ1-5; CDR3: CASSPGRGALQPQHF; DNA: TGTGCCAGCAGCCCCGGGAGGGGGGCTCTTCAGCCCCAGCATTTT
V: TRBV5-1; size: -; D: -; J: TRBJ2-1; CDR3: CASKPSRGVSSYNEQFF; DNA: TGCGCCAGCAAACCGTCGCGGGGTGTGAGCTCCTACAATGAGCAGTTCTTC
V: TRBV27; size: -; D: -; J: TRBJ1-4; CDR3: CASSLSKPRNRRREKLFF; DNA: TGTGCCAGCAGTTTATCGAAACCAAGGAACAGGCGAAGGGAAAAACTGTTTTTT
V: TRBV5-8; size: -; D: -; J: TRBJ2-7; CDR3: CASSISGRGTYEQYF; DNA: TGTGCCAGCAGCATTAGCGGTAGGGGAACCTACGAGCAGTACTTC
V: TRBV15; size: once; D: TRBD1; J: TRBJ2-1; CDR3: CATSRGMGQGSDEQFF; DNA: TGTGCCACCAGCAGAGGAATGGGACAGGGGAGCGATGAGCAGTTCTTC
V: TRBV29-1; size: -; D: TRBD2; J: TRBJ2-5; CDR3: CSVRTSGQETQYF; DNA: TGCAGCGTTAGGACTAGCGGTCAAGAGACCCAGTACTTC
V: TRBV29-1; size: -; D: -; J: TRBJ2-2; CDR3: CSVTKGTGELFF; DNA: TGCAGCGTGACCAAGGGAACCGGGGAGCTGTTTTTT
V: TRBV5-1; size: once; D: -; J: TRBJ2-3; CDR3: CASRTTATDTQYF; DNA: TGCGCCAGCAGGACGACAGCCACAGATACGCAGTATTTT
V: TRBV15; size: -; D: -; J: TRBJ1-5; CDR3: CATSRDRNQPQHF; DNA: TGTGCCACCAGCAGAGATCGGAATCAGCCCCAGCATTTT
V: TRBV28; size: -; D: TRBD1; J: TRBJ1-5; CDR3: CASRRPGQQNQPQHF; DNA: TGTGCCAGCAGACGCCCGGGACAGCAGAATCAGCCCCAGCATTTT
V: TRBV7-8; size: -; D: -; J: TRBJ2-3; CDR3: CASSLDLRFDTDTQYF; DNA: TGTGCCAGCAGCTTAGACTTGCGGTTCGACACAGATACGCAGTATTTT
V: TRBV19; size: -; D: -; J: TRBJ2-5; CDR3: CASSSLTWGGETQYF; DNA: TGTGCCAGTAGTTCCCTCACATGGGGCGGAGAGACCCAGTACTTC
V: TRBV11-2; size: -; D: TRBD1; J: TRBJ2-5; CDR3: CASSATGQGFTQETQYF; DNA: TGTGCCAGCAGCGCTACGGGACAGGGTTTCACCCAAGAGACCCAGTACTTC
V: TRBV15; size: -; D: TRBD2; J: TRBJ2-7; CDR3: CATSTGLAAYYEQYF; DNA: TGTGCCACCAGTACCGGACTAGCGGCTTACTACGAGCAGTACTTC
V: TRBV5-1; size: -; D: -; J: TRBJ2-2; CDR3: CASSLQGTTNTGELFF; DNA: TGCGCCAGCAGCCTGCAGGGGACTACGAACACCGGGGAGCTGTTTTTT
V: TRBV30; size: few; D: TRBD1; J: TRBJ1-1; CDR3: CAWSITGGTEAFF; DNA: TGTGCCTGGAGTATCACAGGGGGCACTGAAGCTTTCTTT
V: TRBV14; size: -; D: -; J: TRBJ2-7; CDR3: CASSQDEWRSSYEQYF; DNA: TGTGCCAGCAGCCAAGATGAGTGGCGGTCCTCCTACGAGCAGTACTTC
V: TRBV5-1; size: -; D: TRBD1; J: TRBJ1-2; CDR3: CASSLRTGEAGYTF; DNA: TGCGCCAGCAGCCTACGGACAGGGGAAGCTGGCTACACCTTC
V: TRBV2; size: once; D: TRBD1; J: TRBJ1-5; CDR3: CASRPTGGPSNQPQHF; DNA: TGTGCCAGCAGACCTACAGGGGGACCTTCGAATCAGCCCCAGCATTTT
V: TRBV7-3; size: -; D: TRBD2; J: TRBJ2-1; CDR3: CASSLASGYNEQFF; DNA: TGTGCCAGCAGCTTAGCTAGCGGCTACAATGAGCAGTTCTTC